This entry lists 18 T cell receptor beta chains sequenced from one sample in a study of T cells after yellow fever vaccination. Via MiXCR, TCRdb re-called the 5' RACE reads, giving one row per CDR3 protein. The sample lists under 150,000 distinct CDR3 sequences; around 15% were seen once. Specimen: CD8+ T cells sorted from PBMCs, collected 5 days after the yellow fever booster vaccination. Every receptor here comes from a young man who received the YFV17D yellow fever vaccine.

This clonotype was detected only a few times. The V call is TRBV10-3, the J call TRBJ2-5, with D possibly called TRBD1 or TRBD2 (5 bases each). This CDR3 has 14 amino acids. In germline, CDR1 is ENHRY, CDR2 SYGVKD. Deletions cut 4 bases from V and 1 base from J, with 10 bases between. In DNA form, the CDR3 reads TGTGCCATCAGTGTGGGACCGTCCCAAGAGACCCAGTACTTC. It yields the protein CAISVGPSQETQYF.

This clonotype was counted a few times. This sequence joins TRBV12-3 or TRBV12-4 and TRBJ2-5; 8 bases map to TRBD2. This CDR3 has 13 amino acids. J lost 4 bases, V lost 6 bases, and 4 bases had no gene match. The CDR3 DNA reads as TGTGCCAGCAGCAGACTAGCGCGAGAGACCCAGTACTTC. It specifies CASSRLARETQYF.

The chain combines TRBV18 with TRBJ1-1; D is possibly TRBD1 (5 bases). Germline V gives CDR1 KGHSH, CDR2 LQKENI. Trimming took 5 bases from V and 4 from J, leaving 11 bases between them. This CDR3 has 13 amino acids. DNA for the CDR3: TGTGCCAGCTCAGCAGGGCGACTCACTGAAGCTTTCTTT. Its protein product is CASSAGRLTEAFF. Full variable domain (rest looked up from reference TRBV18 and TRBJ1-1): NAGVMQNPRHLVRRRGQEARLRCSPMKGHSHVYWYRQLPEEGLKFMVYLQKENIIDESGMPKERFSAEFPKEGPSILRIQQVVRGDSAAYFCASSAGRLTEAFFGQGTRLTVV.

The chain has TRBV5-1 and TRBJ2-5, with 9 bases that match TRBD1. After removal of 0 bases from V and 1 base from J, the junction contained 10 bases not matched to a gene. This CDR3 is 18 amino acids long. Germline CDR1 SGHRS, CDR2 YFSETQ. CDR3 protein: CASSLAGQGKPRQETQYF. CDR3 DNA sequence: TGCGCCAGCAGCTTGGCCGGACAGGGGAAACCTCGCCAAGAGACCCAGTACTTC.

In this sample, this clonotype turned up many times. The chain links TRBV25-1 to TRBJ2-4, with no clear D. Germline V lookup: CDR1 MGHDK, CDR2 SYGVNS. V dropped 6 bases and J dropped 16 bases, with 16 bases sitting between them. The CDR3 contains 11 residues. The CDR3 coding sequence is TGTGCCAGCAGAAGGGCCGCAAAAGTCTACTTC. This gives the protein CASRRAAKVYF. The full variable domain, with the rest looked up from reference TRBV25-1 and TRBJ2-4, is EADIYQTPRYLVIGTGKKITLECSQTMGHDKMYWYQQDPGMELHLIHYSYGVNSTEKGDLSSESTVSRIRTEHFPLTLESARPSHTSQYLCASRRAAKVYFGAGTRLSVL.

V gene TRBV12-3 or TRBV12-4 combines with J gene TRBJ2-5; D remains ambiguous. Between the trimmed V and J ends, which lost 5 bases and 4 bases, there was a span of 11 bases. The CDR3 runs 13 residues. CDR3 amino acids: CASSPSPAETQYF. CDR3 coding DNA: TGTGCCAGCAGTCCATCCCCGGCAGAGACCCAGTACTTC.

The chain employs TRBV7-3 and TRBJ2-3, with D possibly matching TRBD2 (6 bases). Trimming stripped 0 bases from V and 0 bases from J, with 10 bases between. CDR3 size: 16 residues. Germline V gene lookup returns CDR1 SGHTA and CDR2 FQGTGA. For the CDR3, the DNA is TGTGCCAGCAGCTTAACGTCAGGGACTAGCACAGATACGCAGTATTTT. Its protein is CASSLTSGTSTDTQYF. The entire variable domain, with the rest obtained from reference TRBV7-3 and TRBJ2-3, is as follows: GAGVSQTPSNKVTEKGKYVELRCDPISGHTALYWYRQSLGQGPEFLIYFQGTGAADDSGLPNDRFFAVRPEGSVSTLKIQRTERGDSAVYLCASSLTSGTSTDTQYFGPGTRLTVL.

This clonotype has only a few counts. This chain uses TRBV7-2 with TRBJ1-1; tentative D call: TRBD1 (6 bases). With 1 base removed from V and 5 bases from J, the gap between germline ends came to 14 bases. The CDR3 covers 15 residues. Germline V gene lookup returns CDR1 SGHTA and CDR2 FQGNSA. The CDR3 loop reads CASSLERGAGTEAFF. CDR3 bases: TGTGCCAGCAGCTTAGAAAGGGGGGCGGGGACTGAAGCTTTCTTT.

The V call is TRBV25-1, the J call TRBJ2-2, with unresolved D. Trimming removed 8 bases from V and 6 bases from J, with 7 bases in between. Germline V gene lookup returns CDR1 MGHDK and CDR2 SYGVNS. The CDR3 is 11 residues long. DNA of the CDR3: TGTGCCAGCGAAGCTGCCGGGGAGCTGTTTTTT. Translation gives CASEAAGELFF.

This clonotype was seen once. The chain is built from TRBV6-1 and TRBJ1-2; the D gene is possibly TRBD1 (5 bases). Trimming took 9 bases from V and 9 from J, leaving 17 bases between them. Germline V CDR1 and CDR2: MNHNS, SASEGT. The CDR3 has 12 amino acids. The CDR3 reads CASRRDDLSYTF. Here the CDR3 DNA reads TGTGCCAGTCGCAGGGACGACTTGAGCTACACCTTC.

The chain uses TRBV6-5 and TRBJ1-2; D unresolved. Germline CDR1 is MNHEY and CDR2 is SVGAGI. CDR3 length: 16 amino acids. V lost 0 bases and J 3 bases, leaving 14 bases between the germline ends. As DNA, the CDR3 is TGTGCCAGCAGTTACTCGACTCGAAGAAGCCACTATGGCTACACCTTC. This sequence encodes CASSYSTRRSHYGYTF.

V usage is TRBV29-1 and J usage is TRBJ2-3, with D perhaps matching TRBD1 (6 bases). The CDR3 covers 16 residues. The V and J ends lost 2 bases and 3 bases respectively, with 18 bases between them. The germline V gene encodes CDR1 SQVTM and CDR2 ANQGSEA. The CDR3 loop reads CSVESVWTERTDTQYF. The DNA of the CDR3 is TGCAGCGTTGAATCTGTCTGGACAGAGAGGACAGATACGCAGTATTTT.

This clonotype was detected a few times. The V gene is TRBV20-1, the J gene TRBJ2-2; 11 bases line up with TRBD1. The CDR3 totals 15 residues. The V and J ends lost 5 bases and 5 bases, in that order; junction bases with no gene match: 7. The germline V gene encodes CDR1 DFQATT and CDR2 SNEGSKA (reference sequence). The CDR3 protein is CSAPDRGPGTGELFF. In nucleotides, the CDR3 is TGCAGTGCTCCGGACAGGGGGCCGGGAACCGGGGAGCTGTTTTTT.

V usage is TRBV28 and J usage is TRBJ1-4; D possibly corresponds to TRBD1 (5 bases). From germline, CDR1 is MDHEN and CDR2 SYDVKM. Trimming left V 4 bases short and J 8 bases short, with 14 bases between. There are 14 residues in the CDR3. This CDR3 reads CASSSWTIQEKLFF. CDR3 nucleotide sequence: TGTGCCAGCAGTTCATGGACAATTCAAGAAAAACTGTTTTTT.

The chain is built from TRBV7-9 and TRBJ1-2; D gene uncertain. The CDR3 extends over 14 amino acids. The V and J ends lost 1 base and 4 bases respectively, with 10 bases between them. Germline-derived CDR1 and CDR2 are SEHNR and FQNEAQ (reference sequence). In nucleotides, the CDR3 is TGTGCCAGCAGCTTAGGTGAGGGAGCCTATGGCTACACCTTC. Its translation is CASSLGEGAYGYTF.

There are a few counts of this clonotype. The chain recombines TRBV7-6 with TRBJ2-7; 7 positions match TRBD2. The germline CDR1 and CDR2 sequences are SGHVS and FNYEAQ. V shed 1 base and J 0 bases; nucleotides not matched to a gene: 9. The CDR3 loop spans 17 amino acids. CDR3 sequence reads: CASSLEVRGVASYEQYF. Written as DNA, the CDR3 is TGTGCCAGCAGCTTAGAGGTTCGGGGGGTGGCCTCCTACGAGCAGTACTTC.

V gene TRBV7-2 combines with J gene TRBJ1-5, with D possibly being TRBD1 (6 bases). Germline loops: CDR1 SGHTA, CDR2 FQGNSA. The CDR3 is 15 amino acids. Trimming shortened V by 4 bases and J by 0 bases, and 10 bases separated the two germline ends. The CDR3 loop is CASSWDMYSNQPQHF. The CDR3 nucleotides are TGTGCCAGCAGCTGGGACATGTATAGCAATCAGCCCCAGCATTTT.

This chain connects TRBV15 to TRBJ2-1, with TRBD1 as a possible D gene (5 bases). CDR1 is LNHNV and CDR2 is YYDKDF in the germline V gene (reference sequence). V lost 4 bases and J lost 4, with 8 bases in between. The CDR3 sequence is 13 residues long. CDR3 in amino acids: CATSTRVYNEQFF. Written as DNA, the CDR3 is TGTGCCACCAGCACCAGGGTATACAATGAGCAGTTCTTC.